This is a list of T cell receptor beta chains from one sample in a study of cytotoxic CD8 clonotypes in ibrutinib-treated CLL. Clones were sequenced by immunoSEQ multiplex PCR, and TCRdb holds only the in-frame ones, with some missing. The repertoire holds some 150,000 clones, with roughly 80% as singletons. The sequencing used PBMCs, collected after 12 months of ibrutinib treatment. Receptors originate from a human donor with chronic lymphocytic leukemia. CDR3s include the opening cysteine and the closing phenylalanine or tryptophan. The D gene is left open where the match is weak. Not all rows give a size; the values are once, few, many and, for expanded clones, a class.

>few|TRBV7-2|-|TRBJ1-5
TGTGCCAGCAGCTTAACGCGTGATCAGCCCCAGCATTTT
CASSLTRDQPQHF
>-|TRBV6-5|-|TRBJ1-3
TGTGCCAGCACCGGTGGAAACACCATATATTTT
CASTGGNTIYF
>-|TRBV10-3|TRBD1|TRBJ2-2
TGTGCCATCAGTGTTGGGACAGGGACGACCGGGGAGCTGTTTTTT
CAISVGTGTTGELFF
>-|TRBV6-1|-|TRBJ1-2
TGTGCCAGCAGTGAAGACAGTAACTATGGCTACACCTTC
CASSEDSNYGYTF
>few|TRBV6-1|TRBD1|TRBJ1-5
TGTGCCAGCAGTGCCGGGACAGGGGGATCGAATCAGCCCCAGCATTTT
CASSAGTGGSNQPQHF
>-|TRBV7-9|-|TRBJ1-4
TGTGCCAGCAGCTTAAACCTCGCAACTAATGAAAAACTGTTTTTT
CASSLNLATNEKLFF
>-|TRBV21-1|-|TRBJ2-5
TGTGCCAGCAGCAATTTGGTTGGACGGGGAGAGACCCAGTACTTC
CASSNLVGRGETQYF
>once|TRBV6-5|TRBD1|TRBJ2-7
TGTGCCAGCAGAACAGGGGTTGAGCAGTACTTC
CASRTGVEQYF
>-|TRBV7-9|-|TRBJ2-2
TGTGCCAGCAGCTTAGAAGGGCGGAGGGAGCTGTTTTTT
CASSLEGRRELFF
>-|TRBV27|TRBD2|TRBJ2-1
TGTGCCAGCAGTTGGGGCGGGGGATACAATGAGCAGTTCTTC
CASSWGGGYNEQFF
>many|TRBV28|-|TRBJ2-7
TGTGCCAGCAGTTTTCCCGGGGCAGGGGAACGCTCGCAGTACTTC
CASSFPGAGERSQYF
>-|TRBV27|-|TRBJ1-2
TGTGCCAGCAGAGAAGGGGTACTGTATGGCTACACCTTC
CASREGVLYGYTF
>-|TRBV10-2|-|TRBJ2-2
TGCGTGGGCTTGGGGGAGACCGGGGAGCTGTTTTTT
CVGLGETGELFF
>-|TRBV19|-|TRBJ2-1
TGTGCCAGTTCAGGAGGGCCCACCTACAATGAGCAGTTCTTC
CASSGGPTYNEQFF
>few|TRBV6-5|-|TRBJ1-5
TGTGCCACCAGGACAGAGAGCCAGCCCCAGCATTTT
CATRTESQPQHF
>-|TRBV11-2|-|TRBJ2-1
TGTGCCAGCAGCCATACGTACAGAGACTCCTACAATGAGCAGTTCTTC
CASSHTYRDSYNEQFF
>-|TRBV7-6|-|TRBJ2-5
TGTGCCAGCAGCGAACAAGAGACCCAGTACTTC
CASSEQETQYF
>few|TRBV28|-|TRBJ2-5
TGTGCCAGCAGTATGCTAGACCGTAGCTGGGAGACCCAGTACTTC
CASSMLDRSWETQYF
>few|TRBV7-2|TRBD1|TRBJ2-3
TGTGCCAGCAGCTTAGCTGGGGACAGGGGGACAGATACGCAGTATTTT
CASSLAGDRGTDTQYF
>-|TRBV5-1|-|TRBJ1-1
TGCGCCAGCAGTCCTCAGGTTGAGACTGAAGCTTTCTTT
CASSPQVETEAFF
>-|TRBV4-1|TRBD1|TRBJ2-7
TGCGCCAGCAGCCAAGGAGAATTCGGGACAGTCTCCTACGAGCAGTACTTC
CASSQGEFGTVSYEQYF
>-|TRBV6-5|-|TRBJ1-1
TGTGCCAGCAGTTACTCAGGGGCCGGTGAAGCTTTCTTT
CASSYSGAGEAFF
>few|TRBV6-1|TRBD1|TRBJ1-2
TGTGCCAGCAGTCTGGACAGGCAAGATAAAGGCTACACCTTC
CASSLDRQDKGYTF
>-|TRBV18|-|TRBJ2-1
TGTGCCAGCTCACCGCCGGGGGGCGAAACCTACAATGAGCAGTTCTTC
CASSPPGGETYNEQFF
>-|TRBV9|TRBD1|TRBJ2-7
TGTGCCAGCAGCGTATCCTCGACAGGGTACGAGCAGTACTTC
CASSVSSTGYEQYF
>-|TRBV6-5|TRBD1|TRBJ1-5
TGTGCCAGCAGTGAGGACAGGGGGAATCAGCCCCAGCATTTT
CASSEDRGNQPQHF
>-|TRBV29-1|TRBD1|TRBJ2-7
TGCAGCGTCAGACAGGGCTCCTACGAGCAGTACTTC
CSVRQGSYEQYF
>-|TRBV30|-|TRBJ2-3
TGTGCCTGGAACGGCCTCACAGATACGCAGTATTTT
CAWNGLTDTQYF
>-|TRBV7-2|TRBD2|TRBJ2-3
TGTGCCAGCAGCCCCAGACTAGCGGGTCCCGAAACGCAGTATTTT
CASSPRLAGPETQYF
>-|TRBV19|TRBD2|TRBJ2-1
TGTGCCAGTAGTATAGGGCTAGCGGGGGGATACAATGAGCAGTTCTTC
CASSIGLAGGYNEQFF
>few|TRBV19|TRBD2|TRBJ2-2
TGTGCCAGTAGTATGCGACTAGCGGGACTGACCGGGGAGCTGTTTTTT
CASSMRLAGLTGELFF
>-|TRBV21-1|-|TRBJ2-7
TGTGCCAGCAGCAAAGGAGGGGGGCCTTTACACGAGCAGTACTTC
CASSKGGGPLHEQYF
>-|TRBV29-1|-|TRBJ2-3
TGCAGCGCAGTAGTGCCCACAGATACGCAGTATTTT
CSAVVPTDTQYF
>many|TRBV19|TRBD1|TRBJ2-2
TGTGCCAGTAGTGCCCGACAGGGGGCAACCGGGGAGCTGTTTTTT
CASSARQGATGELFF
>-|TRBV5-6|TRBD1|TRBJ1-4
TGTGCCAGCAGACCGACAGGGTATGATGAAAAACTGTTTTTT
CASRPTGYDEKLFF
>-|TRBV18|TRBD1|TRBJ1-2
TGTGCCAGCTCTGGACAGGGCGATGGCTACACCTTC
CASSGQGDGYTF
>few|TRBV10-3|-|TRBJ2-7
TGTGCCATGAGTGCAGGGGAGCAGCAGTACTTC
CAMSAGEQQYF
>-|TRBV18|-|TRBJ1-1
TGTGCCAGCTCACCGCGGGTGGCGAACACTGAAGCTTTCTTT
CASSPRVANTEAFF
>few|TRBV7-7|-|TRBJ2-3
TGTGCCAGCAGCGTCAGTAGCACAGATACGCAGTATTTT
CASSVSSTDTQYF
>once|TRBV6-4|-|TRBJ2-1
TGTGCCAGCAGTCCCCTCCCGGCCGCTTACAATGAGCAGTTCTTC
CASSPLPAAYNEQFF
>-|TRBV27|-|TRBJ2-5
TGTGCCAGCAGTTTATCACCTGGCAGGAGCCCCAAAGAGACCCAGTACTTC
CASSLSPGRSPKETQYF
>-|TRBV10-3|TRBD1|TRBJ1-1
TGTGCCATCAGTGGGAACAGGGGAGGATTGAACACTGAAGCTTTCTTT
CAISGNRGGLNTEAFF
>-|TRBV11-3|TRBD1|TRBJ2-3
TGTGCCAGCAGCTTGGGGACAGGCACAGATACGCAGTATTTT
CASSLGTGTDTQYF
>-|TRBV15|TRBD1|TRBJ2-3
TGTGCCACCAGCAGAATCGACAGGGATCGGACAGATACGCAGTATTTT
CATSRIDRDRTDTQYF
>-|TRBV10-3|-|TRBJ1-4
TGTGCCATCAGTGACAGGAGAAATGAAAAACTGTTTTTT
CAISDRRNEKLFF